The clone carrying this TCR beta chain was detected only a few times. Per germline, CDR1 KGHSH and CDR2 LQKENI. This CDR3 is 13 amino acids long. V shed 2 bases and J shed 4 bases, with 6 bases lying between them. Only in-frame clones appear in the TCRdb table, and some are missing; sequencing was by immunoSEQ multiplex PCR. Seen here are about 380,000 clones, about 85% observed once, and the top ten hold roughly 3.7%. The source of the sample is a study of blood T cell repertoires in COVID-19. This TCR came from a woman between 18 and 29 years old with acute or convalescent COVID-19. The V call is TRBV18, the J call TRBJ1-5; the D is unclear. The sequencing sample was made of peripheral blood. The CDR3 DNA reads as TGTGCCAGCTCACCATCGGGAAATCAGCCCCAGCATTTT. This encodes CASSPSGNQPQHF.